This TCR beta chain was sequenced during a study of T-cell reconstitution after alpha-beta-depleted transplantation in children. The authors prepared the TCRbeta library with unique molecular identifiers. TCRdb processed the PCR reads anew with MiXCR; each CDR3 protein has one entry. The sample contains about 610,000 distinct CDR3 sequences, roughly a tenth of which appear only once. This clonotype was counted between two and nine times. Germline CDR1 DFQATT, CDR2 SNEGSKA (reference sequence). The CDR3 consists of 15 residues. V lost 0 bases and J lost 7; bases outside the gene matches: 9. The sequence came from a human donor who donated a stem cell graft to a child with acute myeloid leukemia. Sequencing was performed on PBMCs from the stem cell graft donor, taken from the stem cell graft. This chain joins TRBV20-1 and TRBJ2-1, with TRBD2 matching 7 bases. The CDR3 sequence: CSARDRREGGNEQFF. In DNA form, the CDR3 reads TGCAGTGCTAGAGATAGGAGGGAGGGAGGGAATGAGCAGTTCTTC.